The rows below give T cell receptor delta chains drawn from one sample of a study of gamma-delta chains in newborns, infants, children. TCRdb reprocessed the reads through CATT. The sample has 7,000 or so delta-chain clones; about 11% are singletons. The specimen was blood. Receptors were obtained from a child who was a newborn, infant or young child, either healthy, febrile or measles-vaccinated (not recorded which). Both conserved end residues are part of each CDR3. A D gene is named only where the DNA matches it firmly. Size is omitted from some rows. Given values are once, few, many or a class for expanded clones.

V,size,D,J,CDR3,DNA
TRDV2,NA,TRDD3,TRDJ1,CACDPLSTGGPDKLIF,TGTGCCTGTGACCCACTAAGTACTGGGGGACCTGATAAACTCATCTTT
TRDV2,few,TRDD3,TRDJ1,CACAELGDRYTDKLTF,TGTGCCTGTGCCGAACTGGGGGATAGGTACACCGATAAACTCACCTTT
TRDV2,NA,TRDD3,TRDJ3,CACDTLGDTRPSWDTRQMFF,TGTGCCTGTGACACCCTGGGGGATACAAGGCCATCCTGGGACACCCGACAGATGTTTTTC
TRDV2,few,NA,TRDJ3,CACDTGSYTAWDTRQMFF,TGTGCCTGTGACACCGGCTCCTATACTGCCTGGGACACCCGACAGATGTTTTTC
TRDV2,NA,TRDD3,TRDJ1,CACDTVRTYRGYGPGTDKLIF,TGTGCCTGTGACACCGTACGAACATACAGGGGATATGGCCCGGGCACCGATAAACTCATCTTT
TRDV2,NA,TRDD3,TRDJ1,CACDVLGAKYTDKLIF,TGCGCCTGTGACGTCCTGGGGGCAAAGTACACCGATAAACTCATCTTT
TRDV2,few,TRDD3,TRDJ3,CACDTTGGAWDTRQMFF,TGTGCCTGTGACACAACTGGGGGCGCCTGGGACACCCGACAGATGTTTTTC
TRDV2,medium-sized,TRDD3,TRDJ1,CACDTVGLGDKDKLIF,TGTGCCTGTGACACCGTGGGACTGGGGGATAAAGATAAACTCATCTTT
TRDV2,NA,NA,TRDJ3,CACDTASGGRPLSSWDTRQMFF,TGTGCCTGTGACACCGCGAGTGGGGGGCGCCCCCTGAGCTCCTGGGACACCCGACAGATGTTTTTC
TRDV2,few,TRDD3,TRDJ1,CACDTLGDIDDTDKLIF,TGTGCCTGTGACACACTGGGGGACATCGACGACACTGATAAACTCATCTTT
TRDV2,medium-sized,TRDD3,TRDJ1,CACDTVRSYELLGAPSYTDKLIF,TGTGCCTGTGACACGGTGCGATCCTACGAATTACTGGGGGCCCCGTCGTACACCGATAAACTCATCTTT
TRDV2,few,TRDD3,TRDJ1,CACDDLLGEAGFNTDKLIF,TGTGCCTGTGACGATTTACTGGGGGAGGCAGGCTTCAACACCGATAAGCTCATCTTT
TRDV2,medium-sized,TRDD3,TRDJ3,CACDTVLWGSSWDTRQMFF,TGTGCCTGTGACACGGTACTCTGGGGGAGCTCCTGGGACACCCGACAGATGTTTTTC
TRDV2,few,TRDD3,TRDJ3,CACDTVSPGDRSWDTRQMFF,TGTGCCTGTGACACCGTTAGCCCGGGGGATCGCTCCTGGGACACCCGACAGATGTTTTTC
TRDV2,few,TRDD3,TRDJ1,CACDSVSQMRTGGYKGLIF,TGTGCCTGTGACTCCGTTTCCCAAATGCGTACTGGGGGATACAAGGGACTCATCTTT
TRDV2,few,NA,TRDJ1,CACDLVGLGIRNPQASDKLIF,TGTGCCTGTGACCTGGTGGGATTGGGGATCCGCAATCCCCAGGCCTCTGATAAACTCATCTTT
TRDV2,few,TRDD3,TRDJ2,CACDTVEVLGPQEAAQLFF,TGTGCCTGTGACACGGTCGAGGTACTGGGGCCCCAGGAGGCAGCACAACTCTTCTTT
TRDV2,NA,NA,TRDJ3,CACDTIGELSWDTRQMFF,TGTGCCTGTGACACCATAGGGGAACTCTCCTGGGACACCCGACAGATGTTTTTC
TRDV2,few,TRDD3,TRDJ1,CACDALIGGYTDKLIF,TGTGCCTGTGACGCGCTTATTGGGGGATACACCGATAAACTCATCTTT
TRDV2,NA,TRDD3,TRDJ1,CACDTVGMGIPFPSERYTDKLIF,TGTGCCTGTGACACCGTGGGAATGGGGATACCCTTCCCCTCCGAAAGGTACACCGATAAACTCATCTTT
TRDV2,few,NA,TRDJ1,CACDFHHTDKLIF,TGTGCCTGTGACTTCCATCACACCGATAAACTCATCTTT
TRDV2,few,TRDD3,TRDJ3,CACDTGGYWSSWDTRQMFF,TGTGCCTGTGACACTGGGGGATACTGGAGCTCCTGGGACACCCGACAGATGTTTTTC
TRDV2,few,TRDD3,TRDJ1,CACDVMGDTTLYTDKLIF,TGTGCCTGTGACGTCATGGGGGATACGACCCTCTACACCGATAAACTCATCTTT
TRDV2,medium-sized,TRDD3,TRDJ2,CACDILGDGPAQLFF,TGTGCCTGTGACATACTGGGGGATGGGCCAGCACAACTCTTCTTT